This TCR beta chain came from a study of T cell repertoires in cytomegalovirus infection. This clonotype appeared many times. From the reads, TCRdb called clonotypes with MiXCR, one entry per CDR3 protein. The sample comprises 200,000 to 300,000 distinct CDR3 sequences, around 6.6% of which are singletons, and roughly 6% rests with the top ten. CDR1 and CDR2 from the germline V gene are KGHSH and LQKENI. V dropped 1 base and J dropped 4; count of bases not matched to a gene: 4. The CDR3 has 15 amino acids. The receptor was isolated from a human donor in good health (CMV status not recorded). Some clones in this sample may be carry-over from other donors' samples. The sample comprised PBMCs. This chain links TRBV18 with TRBJ2-7, with TRBD1 matching 10 bases. The CDR3 coding sequence is TGTGCCAGCTCACCACAAGACAGGGGGCTATACGAGCAGTACTTC. This codes for CASSPQDRGLYEQYF.